The TCR beta chain described here comes from a study of early T cells in non-severe SARS-CoV-2 infection. Study-level information: Chains stayed unpaired after sequencing of bulk RNA from unsorted whole blood. Study-wide results and caveats: VDJdb-based annotation leaned toward anti-spike CD8 responses and missed private and CD4 specificities.

From germline, CDR1 is MNHEY and CDR2 SVGAGI. The V and J ends lost 8 bases and 0 bases respectively, with 12 bases between them. This CDR3 comprises 14 residues. This clonotype was detected ten times or more. Its target is unknown. Unique molecular identifier tags were affixed to discrete cDNA molecules. TCRdb re-called the 5' RACE reads with MiXCR, one entry per CDR3 protein. In the table there are roughly 50,000 distinct CDR3 sequences, around 5.2% of which are singletons. The chain employs TRBV6-5 and TRBJ2-3; D uncertain. The receptor comes from an adult who was a healthcare worker with PCR-confirmed SARS-CoV-2 infection or an uninfected control (not recorded which). The specimen was whole blood. The CDR3 loop is CASAVSPSTDTQYF. CDR3 bases: TGTGCCAGCGCCGTTTCCCCTAGCACAGATACGCAGTATTTT.